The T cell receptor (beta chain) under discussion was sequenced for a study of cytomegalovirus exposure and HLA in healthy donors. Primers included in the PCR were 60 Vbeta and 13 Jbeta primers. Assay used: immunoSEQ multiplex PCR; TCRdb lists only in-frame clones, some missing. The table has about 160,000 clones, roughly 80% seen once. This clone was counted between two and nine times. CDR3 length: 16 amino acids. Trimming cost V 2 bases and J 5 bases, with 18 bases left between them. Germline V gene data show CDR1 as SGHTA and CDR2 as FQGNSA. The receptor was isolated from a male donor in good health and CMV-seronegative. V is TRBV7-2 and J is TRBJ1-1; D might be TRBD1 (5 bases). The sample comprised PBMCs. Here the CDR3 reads CASSLMRHDGGTEAFF. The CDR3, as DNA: TGTGCCAGCAGCTTAATGAGGCACGACGGGGGGACTGAAGCTTTCTTT.